This T cell receptor beta chain is drawn from a study of response to subunit inactivated influenza vaccine. Study results and caveats: The authors put forward the suggestion that each seasonal influenza vaccination may bring in only a limited number of new T cells.

TCRdb itself ran the RT-PCR reads through MiXCR, one entry per CDR3 protein. This sample yields fewer than 700,000 distinct CDR3 sequences, of which 10% to 15% are seen a single time; roughly 14% belongs to the top ten. The length of the CDR3 is 12 residues. V shed 6 bases, J shed 4 bases, and the junction held 5 bases outside the gene matches. Per germline, CDR1 SQVTM and CDR2 ANQGSEA. Comment on this clonotype: Its antigen is as yet unknown.

The source of this sequence is a man in his fifties or sixties who received an inactivated influenza vaccine. The chain couples TRBV29-1 to TRBJ1-1, with 7 bases identical to TRBD1. The sequencing used PBMCs from blood, collected around seven weeks after vaccination. The DNA of the CDR3 is TGCAGCGTGAGACAGGGCGGCACTGAAGCTTTCTTT. It specifies CSVRQGGTEAFF.